These 13 T cell receptor beta chains originate from one sample sequenced in a study of cytomegalovirus exposure and HLA in healthy donors. Vbeta (60) and Jbeta (13) primers were used in the PCR. Measured with immunoSEQ multiplex PCR; TCRdb has only the in-frame clones, and not every one. Altogether 90,000 to 150,000 clones are present, 63% being singletons, with the ten largest covering 8% to 10%. The sequencing sample was made of PBMCs. All receptors come from a man aged 40-50 years in good health and CMV-seropositive.

Details on this clone: Distinct nucleotide sequences in the sample also encode this CDR3. V and J are TRBV11-2 and TRBJ2-5; D remains unclear. Germline V gene lookup returns CDR1 SGHAT and CDR2 FQNNGV. Trimming shortened V by 0 bases and J by 5 bases, and 4 bases separated the two germline ends. This CDR3 has 12 residues. Here the CDR3 DNA reads TGTGCCAGCAGCTTAGATCGGGAGACCCAGTACTTC. It yields the protein CASSLDRETQYF.

In this sample, this clone turned up many times. The identical CDR3 is also encoded by other nucleotide sequences in the sample. This sequence joins TRBV18 and TRBJ2-7; TRBD1 aligns across 11 bases. With V trimmed by 3 bases and J by 3 bases, 1 base remained unmatched. Per the germline V gene, CDR1 is KGHSH and CDR2 is LQKENI. This CDR3 spans 14 amino acids. As DNA, the CDR3 is TGTGCCAGCTCACCCGGGACAGGGGGCTACGAGCAGTACTTC. This codes for CASSPGTGGYEQYF.

This clone occurred a few times. The rearrangement uses TRBV11-2 and TRBJ1-3; the match to TRBD1 covers 8 bases. The CDR3 sequence is 18 residues long. Germline CDR1 reads SGHAT; CDR2 reads FQNNGV. The V and J ends lost 0 bases and 0 bases, in that order; junction bases with no gene match: 7. The DNA for the CDR3 is TGTGCCAGCAGCTTAGAGCGACAGGGGCCGAGCTCTGGAAACACCATATATTTT. It yields the protein CASSLERQGPSSGNTIYF.

The chain joins TRBV6-5 to TRBJ2-5; D is possibly TRBD1 (5 bases). Near its end, the DNA agrees better with TRBJ2-7, so the J call may be wrong. Germline V gene sequence: CDR1 MNHEY, CDR2 SVGAGI. The CDR3 consists of 15 residues. CDR3 sequence (DNA): TGTGCCAGCAGTTACGGCAGGGCCTCCCTGTACGAGCAGTACTTC. Encoded protein: CASSYGRASLYEQYF.

This clone was counted once. J is TRBJ2-3 and V is TRBV6-5; no clear D. In germline, CDR1 is MNHEY, CDR2 SVGAGI. The ends were cut back, 6 bases at V and 0 bases at J, with 10 bases in the middle. CDR3 length: 14 amino acids. CDR3 loop: CASSVFSSTDTQYF. DNA for the CDR3: TGTGCCAGCAGCGTGTTTTCTAGCACAGATACGCAGTATTTT.

The chain has TRBV13 and TRBJ2-7, with 9 bases fitting TRBD1. The ends lost 2 bases at V and 6 bases at J; junction bases unmatched: 8. This CDR3 contains 15 residues. Germline V lookup: CDR1 PRHDT, CDR2 FYEKMQ (reference sequence). The CDR3 here is CASSLHGQGPGEQYF. In nucleotides, the CDR3 is TGTGCCAGCAGCTTACATGGACAGGGGCCGGGCGAGCAGTACTTC.

The chain uses TRBV7-8 and TRBJ2-2; 7 bases match TRBD2. The germline gives CDR1 SGHVS, CDR2 FQNEAQ. This CDR3 region has 16 residues. V trimming: 6 bases; J trimming: 4 bases; junction bases outside the gene matches: 11. The CDR3: CASRGWGGSTTGELFF. The CDR3 DNA reads as TGTGCCAGCAGGGGTTGGGGGGGGTCTACCACCGGGGAGCTGTTTTTT.

The genes are TRBV4-1 and TRBJ2-7, with 8 bases aligning to TRBD1. V gave up 4 bases and J gave up 1 base; unmatched junction bases: 9. Germline V gives CDR1 MGHRA, CDR2 YSYEKL. CDR3 length equals 16 residues. Here the CDR3 DNA reads TGCGCCAGCAGCCTCTCCGGGACAGGTCCTTCCTACGAGCAGTACTTC. Encoded protein: CASSLSGTGPSYEQYF.

J is TRBJ2-2 and V is TRBV7-2; 8 nucleotides match TRBD2. The ends lost 1 base at V and 7 bases at J; junction bases unmatched: 11. Germline V lookup: CDR1 SGHTA, CDR2 FQGNSA. The CDR3 is 17 residues long. CDR3 loop: CASSLVGERGMGGELFF. As DNA, the CDR3 is TGTGCCAGCAGCTTAGTAGGGGAGCGGGGGATGGGCGGGGAGCTGTTTTTT.

The chain joins TRBV7-9 to TRBJ2-1, with 13 bases identical to TRBD2. V dropped 5 bases and J dropped 10; count of bases not matched to a gene: 11. The CDR3 extends over 16 amino acids. Looked up from germline, CDR1 is SEHNR and CDR2 is FQNEAQ (reference sequence). In DNA, the CDR3 is TGTGCCAGCAGCGTTTCCGGGACTAGCGGGACGTCGGAGCAGTTCTTC. Translated: CASSVSGTSGTSEQFF.

V is TRBV19 and J is TRBJ1-2, with a possible D match to TRBD1 (5 bases). Germline-derived CDR1 and CDR2 are LNHDA and SQIVND (reference sequence). This CDR3 is built from 14 residues. With 8 bases removed from V and 6 bases from J, the gap between germline ends came to 19 bases. CDR3 coding DNA: TGTGCCAGTCTTTCCAAAGGGGATTGGGATGGCTACACCTTC. This codes for CASLSKGDWDGYTF.

J is TRBJ1-2 and V is TRBV9, with TRBD1 matching over 7 bases. The CDR3 runs to 14 residues. The V segment lost 3 bases and the J segment 0 bases; nucleotides outside the gene matches: 2. The germline V gene has CDR1 SGDLS and CDR2 YYNGEE. In DNA, the CDR3 is TGTGCCAGCAGCGGCGGGACAGCTAACTATGGCTACACCTTC. Its translation: CASSGGTANYGYTF.

There are a few counts of this clone. Other DNA sequences in the same sample also yield this CDR3. The chain joins TRBV5-1 to TRBJ2-5; tentatively, D is TRBD2 (5 bases). There are 13 residues in the CDR3. Trimming left V 5 bases short and J 3 bases short, with 11 bases between. Germline V gives CDR1 SGHRS, CDR2 YFSETQ. CDR3 region: CASSYILEETQYF. The CDR3 region has the DNA TGCGCCAGCAGTTACATACTAGAAGAGACCCAGTACTTC.